This is a list of T cell receptor beta chains from one sample in a study of neurological immune-mediated disorders. Using its own MiXCR run on the 5' RACE reads, TCRdb lists one record per CDR3 protein. The sample shows nearly 30,000 distinct CDR3 sequences, 12% of them seen only once. Sequenced input: PBMCs. The receptors shown here come from an older woman in good health. The conserved cysteine and the conserved F or W are not part of the CDR3 here.

V	CDR3
TRBV7-6	ASTPGAGAIGELF
TRBV5-1	ASSGGTVGAEAF
TRBV7-2	ASSLVPGNGYT
TRBV4-1	ASSEGRGGSSTDTQY
TRBV20-1	SARGGTTYEQY
TRBV7-9	ASSFEGARGGYT
TRBV12-3/TRBV12-4	ASSLMYGPGQTQY
TRBV20-1	SARDLSLVTYEQY
TRBV20-1	SARDLQAQETQY
TRBV5-1	ASSLERIPEQAYEQY
TRBV6-1	AISEALSDPYNEQF
TRBV29-1	SVEEQGGGYT
TRBV9	ASSVGWRETGELF
TRBV5-1	ASSFGTNKNIQY
TRBV27	ASRPFSTDTQY
TRBV9	ASSEGTSGGRTNERF
TRBV4-1	ASSQVAGTGANVLT
TRBV20-1	SAGSRADTQY
TRBV5-1	ASSPGTAAGEQF
TRBV9	ASSTGNGDTQY
TRBV6-2/TRBV6-3	ASSYRQEYSWNYGYT
TRBV5-1	ASSFRQGADYNEQF
TRBV7-8	ASSLATGGGELF
TRBV5-1	ASTRDRGNYEQF
TRBV29-1	SCTSAGNYGYT
TRBV5-6	ASSLVHSPYGYT
TRBV5-6	ASSFYICSARDLAAPQETQY
TRBV4-1	ASSQDGDGHNQPQH
TRBV20-1	SARRGGVQGNEQF
TRBV12-3/TRBV12-4	ASGGGRTGELF
TRBV24-1	ATSLTGGGYGYT
TRBV12-3/TRBV12-4	ASSLLSGASTDTQY
TRBV9	ASSVEPGGLYNEQF
TRBV18	ASSPGNSNQPQH
TRBV12-3/TRBV12-4	ASSSGGPYEQY
TRBV7-2	ASSLSRGTDPQY
TRBV7-2	ASTPGSGPMEQY
TRBV20-1	SASQGGSNQPQH
TRBV7-2	ASSQGGLGNSPLH
TRBV4-3	ASSQDLRVAEGADTQY
TRBV6-6	ASSQGLSNQPQH
TRBV4-3	ASSQDARGTYEQY
TRBV7-3	ASSRQGPADNEQF
TRBV28	ASSERRSGQVETQY
TRBV7-8	ASSHRVAGELF
TRBV6-6	ASSFGRGQETQY
TRBV7-8	ASSLRGGERNEKLF
TRBV4-2	ASSQDIVNTEAF
TRBV10-3	AISEQGGGNEQF
TRBV5-1	ASSPGGTFQETQY
TRBV20-1	SAPRGDRGYTQY
TRBV5-1	ASSSGLAGGGGTQY
TRBV7-2	ASSQPTWYEETQY
TRBV5-1	ASSPRTSPTWEQF
TRBV7-9	ASSSGTGNSPLH
TRBV20-1	SARDPVGDTQY
TRBV5-1	ASSVGLAGNTGELF